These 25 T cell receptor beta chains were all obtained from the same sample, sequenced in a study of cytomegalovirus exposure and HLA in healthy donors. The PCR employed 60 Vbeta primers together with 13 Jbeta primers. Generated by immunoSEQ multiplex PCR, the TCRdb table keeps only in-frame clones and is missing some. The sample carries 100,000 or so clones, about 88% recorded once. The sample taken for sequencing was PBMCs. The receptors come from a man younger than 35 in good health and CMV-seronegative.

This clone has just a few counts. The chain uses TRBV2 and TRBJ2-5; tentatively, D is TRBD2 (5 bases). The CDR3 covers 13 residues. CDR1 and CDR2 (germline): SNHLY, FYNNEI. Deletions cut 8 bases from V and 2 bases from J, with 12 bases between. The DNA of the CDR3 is TGTGCCAGCGAGGGAACGCGACAAGAGACCCAGTACTTC. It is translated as CASEGTRQETQYF.

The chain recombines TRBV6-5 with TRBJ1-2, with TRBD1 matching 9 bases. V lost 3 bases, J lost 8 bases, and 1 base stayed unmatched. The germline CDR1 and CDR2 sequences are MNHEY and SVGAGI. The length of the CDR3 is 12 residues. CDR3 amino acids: CASSYTGGGYTF. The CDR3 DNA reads TGTGCCAGCAGTTATACAGGGGGCGGCTACACCTTC.

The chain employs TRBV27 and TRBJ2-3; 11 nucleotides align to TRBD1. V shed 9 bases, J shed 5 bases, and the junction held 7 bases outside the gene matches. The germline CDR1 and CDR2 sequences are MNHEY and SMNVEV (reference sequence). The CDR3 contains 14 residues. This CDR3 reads CASTDRGQLDTQYF. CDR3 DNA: TGTGCCAGTACGGACAGGGGGCAGTTAGATACGCAGTATTTT.

The CDR3 here is CASSEADSGGYQETQYF. The CDR3 DNA reads as TGTGCCAGCAGTGAAGCGGACTCCGGCGGGTACCAAGAGACCCAGTACTTC. The rearrangement uses TRBV2 and TRBJ2-5; weak D call: TRBD2 (5 bases). V lost 0 bases and J lost 0, with 14 bases in between. The CDR3 contains 17 residues. Germline loops: CDR1 SNHLY, CDR2 FYNNEI.

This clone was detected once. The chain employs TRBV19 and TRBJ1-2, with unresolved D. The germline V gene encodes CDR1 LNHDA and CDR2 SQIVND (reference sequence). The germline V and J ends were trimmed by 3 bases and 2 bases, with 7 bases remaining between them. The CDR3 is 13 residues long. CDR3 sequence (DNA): TGTGCCAGTAGTATTGCAGGAAACTATGGCTACACCTTC. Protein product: CASSIAGNYGYTF.

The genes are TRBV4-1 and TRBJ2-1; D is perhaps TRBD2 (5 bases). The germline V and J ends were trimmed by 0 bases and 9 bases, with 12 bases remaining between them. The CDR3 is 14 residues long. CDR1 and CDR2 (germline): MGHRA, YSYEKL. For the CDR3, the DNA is TGCGCCAGCAGCCAAGAACCCGAGGGCCTTGAGCAGTTCTTC. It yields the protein CASSQEPEGLEQFF.

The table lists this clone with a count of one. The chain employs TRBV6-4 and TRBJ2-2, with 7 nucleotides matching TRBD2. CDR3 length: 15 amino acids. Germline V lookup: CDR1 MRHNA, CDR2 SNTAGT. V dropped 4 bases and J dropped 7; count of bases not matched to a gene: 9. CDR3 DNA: TGTGCCAGCAGTGCTGGGGGAGGGCCCGGCGGGGAGCTGTTTTTT. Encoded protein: CASSAGGGPGGELFF.

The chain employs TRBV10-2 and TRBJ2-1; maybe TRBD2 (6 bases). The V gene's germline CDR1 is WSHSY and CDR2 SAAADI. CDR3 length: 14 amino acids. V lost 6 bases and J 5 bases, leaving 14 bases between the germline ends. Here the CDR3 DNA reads TGCGCCAGCAGGAGCGGGCTCTCGGACAATGAGCAGTTCTTC. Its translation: CASRSGLSDNEQFF.

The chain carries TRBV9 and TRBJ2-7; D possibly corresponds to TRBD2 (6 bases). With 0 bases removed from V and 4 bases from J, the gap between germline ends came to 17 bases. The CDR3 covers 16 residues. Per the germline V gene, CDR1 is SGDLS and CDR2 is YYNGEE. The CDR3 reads CASSVGGEPQRYEQYF. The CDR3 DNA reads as TGTGCCAGCAGCGTAGGGGGGGAACCACAACGATACGAGCAGTACTTC. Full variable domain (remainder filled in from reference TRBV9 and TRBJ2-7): DSGVTQTPKHLITATGQRVTLRCSPRSGDLSVYWYQQSLDQGLQFLIQYYNGEERAKGNILERFSAQQFPDLHSELNLSSLELGDSALYFCASSVGGEPQRYEQYFGPGTRLTVT.

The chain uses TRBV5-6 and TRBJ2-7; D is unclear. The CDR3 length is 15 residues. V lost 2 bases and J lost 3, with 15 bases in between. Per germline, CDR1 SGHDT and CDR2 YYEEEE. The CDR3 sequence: CASSLARLLLYEQYF. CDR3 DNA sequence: TGTGCCAGCAGCTTAGCGCGTTTACTACTCTACGAGCAGTACTTC.

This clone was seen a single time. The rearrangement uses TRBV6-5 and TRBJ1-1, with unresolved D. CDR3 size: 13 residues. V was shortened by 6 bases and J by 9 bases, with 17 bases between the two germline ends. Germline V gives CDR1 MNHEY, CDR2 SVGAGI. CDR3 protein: CASSPYGELQAFF. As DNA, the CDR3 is TGTGCCAGCAGCCCCTACGGTGAACTTCAAGCTTTCTTT.

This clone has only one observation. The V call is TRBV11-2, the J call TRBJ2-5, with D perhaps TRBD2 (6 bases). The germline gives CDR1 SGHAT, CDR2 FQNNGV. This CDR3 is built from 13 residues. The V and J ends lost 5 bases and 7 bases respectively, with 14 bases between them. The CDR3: CASSPGAYGTQYF. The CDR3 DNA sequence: TGTGCCAGCAGCCCGGGAGCATACGGGACCCAGTACTTC.

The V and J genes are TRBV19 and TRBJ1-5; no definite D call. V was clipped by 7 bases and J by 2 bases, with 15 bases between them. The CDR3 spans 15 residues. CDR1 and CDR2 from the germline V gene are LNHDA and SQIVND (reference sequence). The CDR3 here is CASMEGVSGNQPQHF. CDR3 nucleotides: TGTGCCAGTATGGAGGGAGTAAGCGGCAATCAGCCCCAGCATTTT.

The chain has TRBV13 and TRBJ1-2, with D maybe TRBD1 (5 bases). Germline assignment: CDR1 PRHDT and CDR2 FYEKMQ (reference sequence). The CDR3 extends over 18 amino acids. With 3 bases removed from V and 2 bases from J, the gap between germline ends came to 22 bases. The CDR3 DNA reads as TGTGCCAGCAGCTTTAGTCTAGGGCAGAAAGGGGTGAACTATGGCTACACCTTC. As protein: CASSFSLGQKGVNYGYTF.

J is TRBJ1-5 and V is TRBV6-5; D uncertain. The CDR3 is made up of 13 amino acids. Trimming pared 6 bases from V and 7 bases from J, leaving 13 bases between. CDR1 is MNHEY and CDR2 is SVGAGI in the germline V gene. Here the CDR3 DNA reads TGTGCCAGCAGCCTAACGGGAAGGCAGCCCCAGCATTTT. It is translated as CASSLTGRQPQHF.

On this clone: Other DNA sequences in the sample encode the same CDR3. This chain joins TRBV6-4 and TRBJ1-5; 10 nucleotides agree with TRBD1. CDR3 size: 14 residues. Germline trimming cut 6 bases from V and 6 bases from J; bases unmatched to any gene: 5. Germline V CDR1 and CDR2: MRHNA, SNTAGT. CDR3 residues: CASSQTGGGQPQHF. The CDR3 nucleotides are TGTGCCAGCAGCCAGACAGGGGGCGGTCAGCCCCAGCATTTT.

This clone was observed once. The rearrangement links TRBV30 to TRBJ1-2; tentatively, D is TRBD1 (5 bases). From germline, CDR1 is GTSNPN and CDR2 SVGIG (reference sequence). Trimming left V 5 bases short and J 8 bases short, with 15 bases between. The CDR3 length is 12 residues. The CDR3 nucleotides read TGTGCCTGGCTGGACAAGCTCCTAGGCTACACCTTC. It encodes CAWLDKLLGYTF. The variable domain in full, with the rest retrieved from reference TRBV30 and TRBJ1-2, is SQTIHQWPATLVQPVGSPLSLECTVEGTSNPNLYWYRQAAGRGLQLLFYSVGIGQISSEVPQNLSASRPQDRQFILSSKKLLLSDSGFYLCAWLDKLLGYTFGSGTRLTVV.

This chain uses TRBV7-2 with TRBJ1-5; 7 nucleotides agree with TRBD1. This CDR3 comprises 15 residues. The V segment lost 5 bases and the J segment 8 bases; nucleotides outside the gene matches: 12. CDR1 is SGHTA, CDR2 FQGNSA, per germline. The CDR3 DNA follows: TGTGCCAGCAGCCCACGAACCACAGGGGTCGAGCCCCAGCATTTT. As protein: CASSPRTTGVEPQHF.

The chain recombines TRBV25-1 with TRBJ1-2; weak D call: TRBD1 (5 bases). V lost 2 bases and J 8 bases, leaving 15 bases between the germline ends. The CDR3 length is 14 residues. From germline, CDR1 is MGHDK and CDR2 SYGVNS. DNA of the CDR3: TGTGCCAGCAGTGAAGGCCCTGGACACAGCGGCTACACCTTC. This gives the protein CASSEGPGHSGYTF.

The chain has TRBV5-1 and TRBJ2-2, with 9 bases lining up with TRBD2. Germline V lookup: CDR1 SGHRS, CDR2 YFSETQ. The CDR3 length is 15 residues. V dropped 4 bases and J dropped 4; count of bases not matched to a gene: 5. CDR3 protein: CASSPNSGSTGELFF. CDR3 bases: TGCGCCAGCAGCCCGAATAGCGGGAGCACCGGGGAGCTGTTTTTT.

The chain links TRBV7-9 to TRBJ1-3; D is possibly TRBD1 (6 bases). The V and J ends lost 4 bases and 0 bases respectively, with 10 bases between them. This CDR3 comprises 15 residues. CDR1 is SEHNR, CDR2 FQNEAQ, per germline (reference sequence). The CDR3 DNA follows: TGTGCCAGCAGCTCAACAGGGAACTCTGGAAACACCATATATTTT. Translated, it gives CASSSTGNSGNTIYF.

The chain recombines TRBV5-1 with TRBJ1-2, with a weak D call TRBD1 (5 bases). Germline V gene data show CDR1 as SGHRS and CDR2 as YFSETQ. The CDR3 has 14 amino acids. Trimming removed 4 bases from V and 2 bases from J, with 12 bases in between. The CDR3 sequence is CASSPLRQNYGYTF. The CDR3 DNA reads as TGCGCCAGCAGCCCCCTCCGACAGAACTATGGCTACACCTTC.

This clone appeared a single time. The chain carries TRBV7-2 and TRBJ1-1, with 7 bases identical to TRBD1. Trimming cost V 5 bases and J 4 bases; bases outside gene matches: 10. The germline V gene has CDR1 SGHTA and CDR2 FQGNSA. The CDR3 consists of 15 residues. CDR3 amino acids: CASSPRGDFPTEAFF. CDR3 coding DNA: TGTGCCAGCAGCCCCAGGGGGGACTTTCCCACTGAAGCTTTCTTT.

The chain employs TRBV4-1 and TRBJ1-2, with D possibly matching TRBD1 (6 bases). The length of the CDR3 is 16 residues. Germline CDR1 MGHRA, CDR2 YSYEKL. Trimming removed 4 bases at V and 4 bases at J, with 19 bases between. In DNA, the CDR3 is TGCGCCAGCAGCCCAGCCATGACAGGATCTCGCTATGGCTACACCTTC. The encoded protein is CASSPAMTGSRYGYTF.

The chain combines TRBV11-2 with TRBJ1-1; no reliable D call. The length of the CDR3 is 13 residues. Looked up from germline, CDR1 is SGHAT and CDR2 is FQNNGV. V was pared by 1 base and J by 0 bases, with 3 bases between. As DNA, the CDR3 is TGTGCCAGCAGCTTAGGAGTGAACACTGAAGCTTTCTTT. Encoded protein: CASSLGVNTEAFF.